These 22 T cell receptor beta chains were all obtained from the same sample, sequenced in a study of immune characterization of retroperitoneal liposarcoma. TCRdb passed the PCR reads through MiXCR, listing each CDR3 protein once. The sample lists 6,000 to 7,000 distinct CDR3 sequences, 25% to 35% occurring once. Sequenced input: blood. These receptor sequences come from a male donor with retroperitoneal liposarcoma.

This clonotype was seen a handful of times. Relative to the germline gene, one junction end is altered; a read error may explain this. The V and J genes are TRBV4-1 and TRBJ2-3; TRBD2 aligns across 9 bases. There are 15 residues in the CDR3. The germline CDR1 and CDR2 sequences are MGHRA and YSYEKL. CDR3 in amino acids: CASSPRLADTDTQYF. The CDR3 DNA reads TGTGCCAGCAGCCCCAGACTAGCGGACACAGATACGCAGTATTTT.

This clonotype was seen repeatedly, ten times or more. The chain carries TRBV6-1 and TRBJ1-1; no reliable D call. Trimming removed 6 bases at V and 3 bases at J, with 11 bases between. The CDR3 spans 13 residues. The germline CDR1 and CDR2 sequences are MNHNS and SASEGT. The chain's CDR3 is CASSREGHTEAFF. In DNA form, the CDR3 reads TGTGCCAGCAGCCGGGAGGGTCACACTGAAGCTTTCTTT.

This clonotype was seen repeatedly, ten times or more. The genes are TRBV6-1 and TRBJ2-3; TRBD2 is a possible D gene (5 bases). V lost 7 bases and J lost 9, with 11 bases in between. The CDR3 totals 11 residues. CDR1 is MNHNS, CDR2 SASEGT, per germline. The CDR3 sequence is CASNSGGTQYF. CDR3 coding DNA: TGTGCCAGCAACTCCGGAGGCACGCAGTATTTT.

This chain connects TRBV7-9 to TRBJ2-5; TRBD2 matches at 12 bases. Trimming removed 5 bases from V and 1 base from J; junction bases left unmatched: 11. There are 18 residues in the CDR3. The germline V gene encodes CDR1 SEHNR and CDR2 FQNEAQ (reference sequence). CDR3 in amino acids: CASSPRGGLAGTQETQYF. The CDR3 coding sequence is TGTGCCAGCAGCCCAAGAGGCGGACTAGCGGGGACCCAAGAGACCCAGTACTTC.

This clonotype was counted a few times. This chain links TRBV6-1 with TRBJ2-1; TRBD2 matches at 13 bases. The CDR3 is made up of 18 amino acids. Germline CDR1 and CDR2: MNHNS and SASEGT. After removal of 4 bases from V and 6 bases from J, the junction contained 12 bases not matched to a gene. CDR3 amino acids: CASSGGIPGLAGLNEQFF. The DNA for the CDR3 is TGTGCCAGCAGTGGCGGAATACCGGGACTAGCGGGACTCAATGAGCAGTTCTTC.

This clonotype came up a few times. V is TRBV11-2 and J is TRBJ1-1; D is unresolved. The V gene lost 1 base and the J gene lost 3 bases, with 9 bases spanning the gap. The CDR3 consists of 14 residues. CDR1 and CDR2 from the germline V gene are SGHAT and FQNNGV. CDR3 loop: CASSLVQHYTEAFF. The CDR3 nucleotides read TGTGCCAGCAGCTTAGTACAGCACTACACTGAAGCTTTCTTT.

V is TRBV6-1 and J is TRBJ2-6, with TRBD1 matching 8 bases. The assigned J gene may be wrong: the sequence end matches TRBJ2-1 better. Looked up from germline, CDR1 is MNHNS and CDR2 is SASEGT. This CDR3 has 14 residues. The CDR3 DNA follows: TGTGCCAGCAGCCGGGACAGGTCATCCTACGAGCAGTTCTTC. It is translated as CASSRDRSSYEQFF.

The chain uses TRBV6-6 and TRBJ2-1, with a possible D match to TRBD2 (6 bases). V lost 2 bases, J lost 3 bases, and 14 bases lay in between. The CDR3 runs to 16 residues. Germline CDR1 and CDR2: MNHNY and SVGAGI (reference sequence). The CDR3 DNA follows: TGTGCCAGCAGTTACCACCTTGGGACTCTCTACAATGAGCAGTTCTTC. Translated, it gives CASSYHLGTLYNEQFF.

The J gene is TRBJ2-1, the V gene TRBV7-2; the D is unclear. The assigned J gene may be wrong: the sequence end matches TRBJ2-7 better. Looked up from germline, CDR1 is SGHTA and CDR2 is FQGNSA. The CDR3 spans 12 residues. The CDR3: CASSLGNNEQYF. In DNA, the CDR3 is TGTGCCAGCAGCTTAGGGAACAATGAGCAGTACTTC.

CDR3 sequence: CSARDLAGAGDTQYF. CDR3 coding DNA: TGCAGTGCTAGAGATCTCGCGGGGGCAGGAGATACGCAGTATTTT. The V and J genes are TRBV20-1 and TRBJ2-3, with D possibly TRBD2 on 7 matching bases. Germline CDR1 and CDR2: DFQATT and SNEGSKA (reference sequence). This CDR3 contains 15 residues. V shed 0 bases and J shed 5 bases, with 15 bases lying between them.

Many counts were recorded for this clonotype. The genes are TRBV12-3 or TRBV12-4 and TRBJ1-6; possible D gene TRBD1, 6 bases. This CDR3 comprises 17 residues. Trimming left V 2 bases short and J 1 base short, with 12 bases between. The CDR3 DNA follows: TGTGCCAGCAGTTTACCACAGGGTTTGTCCTATAATTCACCCCTCCACTTT. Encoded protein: CASSLPQGLSYNSPLHF.

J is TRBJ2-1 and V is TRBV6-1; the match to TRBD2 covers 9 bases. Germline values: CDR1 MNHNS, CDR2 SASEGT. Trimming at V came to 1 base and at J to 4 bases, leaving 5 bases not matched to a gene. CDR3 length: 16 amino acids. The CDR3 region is CASSEGLAGPYNEQFF. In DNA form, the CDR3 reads TGTGCCAGCAGTGAAGGCCTAGCGGGACCGTACAATGAGCAGTTCTTC.

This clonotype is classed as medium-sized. In DNA form, the CDR3 reads TGTGCCAGCAGCTTAGTACCTCCGGGACTAGCGGGGACGAAGCAGTACTTC. This translates into CASSLVPPGLAGTKQYF. The J gene is TRBJ2-1, the V gene TRBV11-2; TRBD2 agrees at 13 bases. The J call may be wrong; the DNA end is better matched by TRBJ2-7. The germline CDR1 and CDR2 sequences are SGHAT and FQNNGV. CDR3 length: 17 residues.

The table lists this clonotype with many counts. The CDR3 spells CASSEAFQETQYF. CDR3 DNA: TGTGCCAGCAGTGAAGCTTTCCAAGAGACCCAGTACTTC. The chain links TRBV6-1 to TRBJ2-5; no definite D call. Germline CDR1 and CDR2: MNHNS and SASEGT. This CDR3 is 13 amino acids long. Trimming pared 0 bases from V and 1 base from J, leaving 3 bases between.

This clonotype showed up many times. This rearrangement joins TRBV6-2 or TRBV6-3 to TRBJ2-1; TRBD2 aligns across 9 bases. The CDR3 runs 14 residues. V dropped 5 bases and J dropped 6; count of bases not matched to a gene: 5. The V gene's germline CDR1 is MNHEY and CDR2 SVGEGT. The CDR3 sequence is CASSLSSGANEQFF. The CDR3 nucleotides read TGTGCCAGCAGTCTGTCTAGCGGGGCCAATGAGCAGTTCTTC.

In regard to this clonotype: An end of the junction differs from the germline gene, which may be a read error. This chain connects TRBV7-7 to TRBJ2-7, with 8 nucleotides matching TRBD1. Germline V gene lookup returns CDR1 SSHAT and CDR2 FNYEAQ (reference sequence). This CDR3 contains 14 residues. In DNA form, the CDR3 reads TGTGCTAGCAGCTTAGGACAGGGCGCCTACGAGCAGTACTTC. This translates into CASSLGQGAYEQYF.

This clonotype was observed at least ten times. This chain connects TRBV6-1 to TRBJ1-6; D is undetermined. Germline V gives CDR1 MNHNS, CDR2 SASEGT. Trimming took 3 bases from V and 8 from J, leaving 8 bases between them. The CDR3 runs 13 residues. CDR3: CASSDTGYSPLHF. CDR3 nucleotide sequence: TGTGCCAGCAGTGATACGGGTTATTCACCCCTCCACTTT.

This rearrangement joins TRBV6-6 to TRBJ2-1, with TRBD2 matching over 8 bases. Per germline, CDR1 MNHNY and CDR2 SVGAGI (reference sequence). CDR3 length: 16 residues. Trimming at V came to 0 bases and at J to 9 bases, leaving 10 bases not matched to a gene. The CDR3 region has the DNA TGTGCCAGCAGTTACTCTATCAGTAGCGGGATGTCTGAGCAGTTCTTC. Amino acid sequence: CASSYSISSGMSEQFF.

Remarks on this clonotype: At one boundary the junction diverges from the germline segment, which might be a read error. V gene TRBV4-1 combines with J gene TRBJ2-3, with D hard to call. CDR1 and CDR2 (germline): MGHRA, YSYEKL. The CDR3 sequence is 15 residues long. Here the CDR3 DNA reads TGTGCCAGCAGCCAAGATCTGGCTAGCACAGATACGCAGTATTTT. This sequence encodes CASSQDLASTDTQYF.

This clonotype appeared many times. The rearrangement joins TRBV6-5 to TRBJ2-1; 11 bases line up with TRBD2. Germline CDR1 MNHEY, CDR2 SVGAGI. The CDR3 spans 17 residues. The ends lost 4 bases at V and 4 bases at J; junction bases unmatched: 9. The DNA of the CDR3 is TGTGCCAGCAGTTCCTCCCGGCTAGCGGGGGGTTACAATGAGCAGTTCTTC. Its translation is CASSSSRLAGGYNEQFF.

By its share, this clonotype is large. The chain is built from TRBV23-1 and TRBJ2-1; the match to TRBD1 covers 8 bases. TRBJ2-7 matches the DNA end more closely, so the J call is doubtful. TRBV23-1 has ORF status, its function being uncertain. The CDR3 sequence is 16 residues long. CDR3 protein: CASSQTAGRGQYEQYF. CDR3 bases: TGCGCCAGCAGTCAAACCGCCGGCAGGGGGCAGTACGAGCAGTACTTC.

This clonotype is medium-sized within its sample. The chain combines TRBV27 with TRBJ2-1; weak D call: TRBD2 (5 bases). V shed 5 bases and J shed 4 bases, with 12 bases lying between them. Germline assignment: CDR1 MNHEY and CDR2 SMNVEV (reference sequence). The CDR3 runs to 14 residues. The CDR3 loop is CASSVRRGYNEQFF. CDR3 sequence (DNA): TGTGCCAGCAGTGTTCGACGGGGATACAATGAGCAGTTCTTC.